Given below is one T cell receptor beta chain in context. Germline values: CDR1 MNHEY, CDR2 SVGAGI. The length of the CDR3 is 13 residues. The ends were cut back, 10 bases at V and 5 bases at J, with 17 bases in the middle. The data were obtained in a study of blood T cell repertoires in COVID-19. Study at large: T cells, B-cell-depleted T cells, or PBMCs supplied cDNA or gDNA.

Authors' data handling: Researchers report that nucleated cell counts were estimated from reference gene primer amplification. Profiling relied on immunoSEQ multiplex PCR, and the TCRdb table lists in-frame clones only, not all of them. The V and J calls and the clone size are those of that table, but D and trimming were determined from the DNA. This sample has around 140,000 clones, with 84% found just once. Input material: peripheral blood. This TCR derives from a man in his 60s with acute or convalescent COVID-19. The V call is TRBV6-5, the J call TRBJ1-1; D uncertain. The CDR3 sequence: CAITGLIGTEAFF. The CDR3 bases are TGTGCCATCACCGGACTGATCGGGACTGAAGCTTTCTTT.